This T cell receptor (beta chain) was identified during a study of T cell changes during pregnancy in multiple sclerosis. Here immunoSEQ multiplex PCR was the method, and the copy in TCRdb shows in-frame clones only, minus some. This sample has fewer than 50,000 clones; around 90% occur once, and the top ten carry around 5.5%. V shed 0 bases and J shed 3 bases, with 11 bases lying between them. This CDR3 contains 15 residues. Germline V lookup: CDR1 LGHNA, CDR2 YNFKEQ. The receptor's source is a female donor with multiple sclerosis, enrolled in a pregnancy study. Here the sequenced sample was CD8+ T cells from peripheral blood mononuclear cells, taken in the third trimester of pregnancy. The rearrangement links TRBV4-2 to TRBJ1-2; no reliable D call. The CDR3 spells CASSQEFSGYYGYTF. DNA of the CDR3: TGTGCCAGCAGCCAAGAGTTTTCGGGGTACTATGGCTACACCTTC.